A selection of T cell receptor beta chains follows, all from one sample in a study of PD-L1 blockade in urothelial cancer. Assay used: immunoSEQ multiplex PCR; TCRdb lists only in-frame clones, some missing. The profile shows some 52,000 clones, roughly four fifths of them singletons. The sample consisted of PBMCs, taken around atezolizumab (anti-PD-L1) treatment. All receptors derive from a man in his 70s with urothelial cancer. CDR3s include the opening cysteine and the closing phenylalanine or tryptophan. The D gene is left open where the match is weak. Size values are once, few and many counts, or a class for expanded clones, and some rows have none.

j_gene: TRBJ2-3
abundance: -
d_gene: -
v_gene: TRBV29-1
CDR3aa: CSVDTGFTDTQYF
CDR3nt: TGCAGCGTCGATACAGGGTTTACAGATACGCAGTATTTT

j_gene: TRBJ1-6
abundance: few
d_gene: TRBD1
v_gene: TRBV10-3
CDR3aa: CAIGDREGSPLHF
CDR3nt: TGTGCCATCGGGGACAGGGAAGGTTCACCCCTCCACTTT

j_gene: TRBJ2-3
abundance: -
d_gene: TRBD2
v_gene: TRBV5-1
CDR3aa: CASSLPLAASTDTQYF
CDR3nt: TGCGCCAGCAGCTTGCCGCTAGCGGCTAGCACAGATACGCAGTATTTT

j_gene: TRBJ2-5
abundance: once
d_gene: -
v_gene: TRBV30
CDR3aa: CACGQAGGQETQYF
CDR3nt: TGTGCCTGCGGACAGGCCGGGGGCCAAGAGACCCAGTACTTC

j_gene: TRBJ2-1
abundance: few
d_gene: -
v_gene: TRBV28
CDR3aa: CASSLIRQGRPYNEQFF
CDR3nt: TGTGCCAGCAGTTTAATCAGGCAGGGGCGCCCCTACAATGAGCAGTTCTTC

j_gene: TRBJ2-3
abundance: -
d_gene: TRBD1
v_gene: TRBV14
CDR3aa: CASSQVQGGQEYF
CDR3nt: TGTGCCAGCAGCCAAGTTCAGGGGGGACAGGAGTATTTT

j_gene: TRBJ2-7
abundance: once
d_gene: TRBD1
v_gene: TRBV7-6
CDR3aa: CASSLGSSFGQGAGEQYF
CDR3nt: TGTGCCAGCAGCTTAGGATCTTCATTCGGACAGGGGGCTGGCGAGCAGTACTTC

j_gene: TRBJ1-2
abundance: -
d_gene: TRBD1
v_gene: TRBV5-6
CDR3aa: CASSSQDRDYGYTF
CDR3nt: TGTGCCAGCAGCTCACAAGACAGGGACTATGGCTACACCTTC

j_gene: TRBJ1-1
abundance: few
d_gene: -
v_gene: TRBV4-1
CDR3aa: CASRPPGVTEAFF
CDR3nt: TGCGCCAGCAGACCGCCGGGAGTCACTGAAGCTTTCTTT

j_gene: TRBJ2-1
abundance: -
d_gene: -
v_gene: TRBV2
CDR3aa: CASSGEQGSYNEQFF
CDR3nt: TGTGCCAGCAGCGGCGAACAGGGTTCGTACAATGAGCAGTTCTTC

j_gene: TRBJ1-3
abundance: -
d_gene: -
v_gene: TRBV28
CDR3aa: CASSLWGQSSGNTIYF
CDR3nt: TGTGCCAGCAGTTTATGGGGGCAGAGCTCTGGAAACACCATATATTTT

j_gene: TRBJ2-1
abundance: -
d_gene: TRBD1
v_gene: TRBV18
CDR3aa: CASSLRDRAEQFF
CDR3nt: TGTGCCAGCTCACTCCGGGACAGGGCTGAGCAGTTCTTC

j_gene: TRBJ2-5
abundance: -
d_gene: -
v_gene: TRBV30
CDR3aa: CAWSVLKETQYF
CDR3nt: TGTGCCTGGAGTGTACTTAAAGAGACCCAGTACTTC

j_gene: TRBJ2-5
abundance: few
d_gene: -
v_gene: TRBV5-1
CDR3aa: CASSPTSGLPSGETQYF
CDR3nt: TGCGCCAGCAGTCCGACATCAGGACTCCCATCGGGGGAGACCCAGTACTTC

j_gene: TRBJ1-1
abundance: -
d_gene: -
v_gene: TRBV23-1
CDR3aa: CASSQSTGATEAFF
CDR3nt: TGCGCCAGCAGTCAATCTACGGGAGCCACTGAAGCTTTCTTT

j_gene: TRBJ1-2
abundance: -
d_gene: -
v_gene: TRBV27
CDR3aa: CASSLRGRIYGYTF
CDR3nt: TGTGCCAGCAGTTTACGAGGGCGGATCTATGGCTACACCTTC

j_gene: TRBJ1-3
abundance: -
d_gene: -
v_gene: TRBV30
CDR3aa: CAWSVGRAGNTIYF
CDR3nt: TGTGCCTGGAGTGTAGGGAGGGCCGGAAACACCATATATTTT

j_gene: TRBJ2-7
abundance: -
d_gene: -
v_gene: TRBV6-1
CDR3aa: CASSHSSYEQYF
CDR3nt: TGTGCCAGCAGTCATAGCTCCTACGAGCAGTACTTC

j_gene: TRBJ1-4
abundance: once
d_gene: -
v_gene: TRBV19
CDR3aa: CASSAGRLNEKLFF
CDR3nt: TGTGCCAGTAGTGCGGGACGGCTGAATGAAAAACTGTTTTTT

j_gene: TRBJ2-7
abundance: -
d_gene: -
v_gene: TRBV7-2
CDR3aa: CASSLSGGSYEQYF
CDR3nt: TGTGCCAGCAGCTTATCAGGAGGTAGCTACGAGCAGTACTTC

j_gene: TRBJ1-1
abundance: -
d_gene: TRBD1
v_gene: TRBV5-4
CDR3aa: CASSLGQGVTEAFF
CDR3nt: TGTGCCAGCAGCCTGGGACAGGGGGTCACTGAAGCTTTCTTT

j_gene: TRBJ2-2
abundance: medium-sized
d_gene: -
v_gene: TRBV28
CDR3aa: CASSSGSRELFF
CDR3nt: TGTGCCAGCAGTTCCGGGTCCCGGGAGCTGTTTTTT

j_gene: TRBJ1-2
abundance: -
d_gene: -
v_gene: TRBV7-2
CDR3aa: CASSLGAGNYGYTF
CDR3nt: TGTGCCAGCAGCTTAGGGGCGGGGAACTATGGCTACACCTTC

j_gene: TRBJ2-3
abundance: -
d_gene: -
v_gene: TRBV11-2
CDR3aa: CASSLQTGGADTQYF
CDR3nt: TGTGCCAGCAGCTTACAGACTGGGGGCGCAGATACGCAGTATTTT

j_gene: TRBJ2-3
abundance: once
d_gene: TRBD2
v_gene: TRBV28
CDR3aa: CASTPGTSSMRTYTQYF
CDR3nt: TGTGCCAGCACCCCCGGGACTAGCAGTATGCGAACTTATACGCAGTATTTT

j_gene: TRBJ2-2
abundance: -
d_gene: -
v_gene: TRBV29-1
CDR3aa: CSVAGGKNTGELFF
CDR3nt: TGCAGCGTAGCAGGGGGGAAGAACACCGGGGAGCTGTTTTTT

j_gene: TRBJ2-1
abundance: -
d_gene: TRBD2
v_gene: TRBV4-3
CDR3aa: CASSLAGGYYNEQFF
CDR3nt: TGCGCCAGCAGCCTCGCGGGAGGATACTACAATGAGCAGTTCTTC

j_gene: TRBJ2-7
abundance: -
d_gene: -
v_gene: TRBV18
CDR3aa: CASSPPLQYEQYF
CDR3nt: TGTGCCAGCTCACCACCTTTACAGTACGAGCAGTACTTC

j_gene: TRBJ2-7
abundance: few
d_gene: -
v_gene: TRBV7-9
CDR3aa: CASSLQGYEQYF
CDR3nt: TGTGCCAGCAGCCTACAGGGCTACGAGCAGTACTTC

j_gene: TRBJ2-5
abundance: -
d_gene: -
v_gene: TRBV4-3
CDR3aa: CASAQDRKETQYF
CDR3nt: TGCGCCAGCGCCCAAGACAGAAAAGAGACCCAGTACTTC

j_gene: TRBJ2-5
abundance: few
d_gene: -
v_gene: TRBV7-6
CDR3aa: CASSLTTMLWETQYF
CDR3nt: TGTGCCAGCAGCTTAACTACCATGTTGTGGGAGACCCAGTACTTC

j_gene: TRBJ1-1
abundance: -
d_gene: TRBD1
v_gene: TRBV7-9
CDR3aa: CASLQTGAWNTEAFF
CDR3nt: TGTGCCAGCCTCCAGACAGGGGCCTGGAACACTGAAGCTTTCTTT

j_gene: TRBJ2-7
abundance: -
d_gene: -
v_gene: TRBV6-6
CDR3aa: CASSPRDNSYEQYF
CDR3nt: TGTGCCAGCAGTCCCCGGGACAACTCCTACGAGCAGTACTTC

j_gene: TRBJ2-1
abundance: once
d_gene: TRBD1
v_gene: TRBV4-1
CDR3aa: CASSHETGTGGLF
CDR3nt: TGCGCCAGCAGCCATGAAACCGGGACAGGGGGTCTCTTC

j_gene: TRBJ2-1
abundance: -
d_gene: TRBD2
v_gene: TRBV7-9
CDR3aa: CASSLGAGGLNEQFF
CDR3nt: TGTGCCAGCAGCTTAGGAGCGGGAGGGCTAAATGAGCAGTTCTTC

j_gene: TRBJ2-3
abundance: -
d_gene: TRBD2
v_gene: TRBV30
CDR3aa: CAWSASGSTDTQYF
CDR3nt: TGTGCCTGGAGTGCTAGCGGGAGCACAGATACGCAGTATTTT

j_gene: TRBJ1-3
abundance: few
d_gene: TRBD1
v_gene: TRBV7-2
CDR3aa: CASSLAQGAIGNTIYF
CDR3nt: TGTGCCAGCAGCTTAGCACAGGGGGCTATTGGAAACACCATATATTTT

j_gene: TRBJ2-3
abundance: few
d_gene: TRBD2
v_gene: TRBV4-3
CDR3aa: CASSQATGGGDTQYF
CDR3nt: TGCGCCAGCAGCCAAGCAACGGGAGGGGGGGATACGCAGTATTTT

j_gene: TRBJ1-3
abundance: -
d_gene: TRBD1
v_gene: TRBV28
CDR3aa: CASSFADRAPGNTIYF
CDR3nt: TGTGCCAGCAGTTTCGCGGACAGGGCACCTGGAAACACCATATATTTT

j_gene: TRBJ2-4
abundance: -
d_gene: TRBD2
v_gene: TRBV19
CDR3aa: CASRPLAGGPVGAKNIQYF
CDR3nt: TGTGCCAGTAGGCCACTAGCGGGAGGCCCCGTCGGTGCCAAAAACATTCAGTACTTC

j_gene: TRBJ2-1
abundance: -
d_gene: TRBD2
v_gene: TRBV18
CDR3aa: CASSPSSGEAGGRGEQFF
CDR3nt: TGTGCCAGCTCACCATCGTCGGGCGAAGCGGGGGGCAGGGGTGAGCAGTTCTTC

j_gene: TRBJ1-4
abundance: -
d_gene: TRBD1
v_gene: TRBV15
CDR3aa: CATSREGPQGALYEKLFF
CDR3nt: TGTGCCACCAGCAGAGAGGGCCCCCAGGGGGCGCTTTATGAAAAACTGTTTTTT

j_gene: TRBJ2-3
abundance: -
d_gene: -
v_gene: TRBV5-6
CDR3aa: CASSGTLAEGYSTDTQYF
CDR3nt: TGTGCCAGCAGCGGTACCTTAGCGGAGGGCTATAGCACAGATACGCAGTATTTT

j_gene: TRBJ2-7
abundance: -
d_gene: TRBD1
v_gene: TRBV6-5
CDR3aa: CASSYRGDRSSYEQYF
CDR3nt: TGTGCCAGCAGTTACCGTGGGGACAGGAGCTCCTACGAGCAGTACTTC

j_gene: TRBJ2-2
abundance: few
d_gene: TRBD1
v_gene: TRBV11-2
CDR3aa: CASSGHRGSGELFF
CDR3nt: TGTGCCAGCAGTGGACACAGGGGATCCGGGGAGCTGTTTTTT

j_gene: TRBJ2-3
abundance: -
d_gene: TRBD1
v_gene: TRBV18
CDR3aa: CASSPGGGVTDTQYF
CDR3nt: TGTGCCAGCTCGCCAGGGGGCGGCGTGACAGATACGCAGTATTTT

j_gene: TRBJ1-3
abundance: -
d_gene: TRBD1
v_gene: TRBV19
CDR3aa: CASSTGGSGNTIYF
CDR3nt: TGTGCCAGTAGTACAGGGGGCTCTGGAAACACCATATATTTT

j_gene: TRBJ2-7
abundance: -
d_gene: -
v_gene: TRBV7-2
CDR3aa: CASTSGGYEQYF
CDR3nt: TGTGCCAGCACCTCCGGGGGATACGAGCAGTACTTC

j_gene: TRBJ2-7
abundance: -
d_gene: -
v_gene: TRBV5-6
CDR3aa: CASSLAGVPYEQYF
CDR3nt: TGTGCCAGCAGCTTGGCGGGGGTCCCCTACGAGCAGTACTTC

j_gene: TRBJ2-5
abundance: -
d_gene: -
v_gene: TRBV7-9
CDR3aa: CASSLNPVPQYF
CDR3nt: TGTGCCAGCAGCTTAAATCCTGTTCCCCAGTACTTC

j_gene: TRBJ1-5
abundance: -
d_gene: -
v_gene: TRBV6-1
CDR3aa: CASSESTGYGFQPQHF
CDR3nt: TGTGCCAGCAGTGAAAGTACAGGGTATGGATTTCAGCCCCAGCATTTT

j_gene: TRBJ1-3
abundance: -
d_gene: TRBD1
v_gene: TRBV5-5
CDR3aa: CASSLQGDGNTIYF
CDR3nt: TGTGCCAGCAGCTTGCAGGGGGATGGAAACACCATATATTTT

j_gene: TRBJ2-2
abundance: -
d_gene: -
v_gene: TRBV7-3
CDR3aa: CASSPPGNTGELFF
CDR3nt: TGTGCCAGCAGCCCCCCAGGAAACACCGGGGAGCTGTTTTTT

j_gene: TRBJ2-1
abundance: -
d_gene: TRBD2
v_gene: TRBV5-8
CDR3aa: CASSFRSSGGPYNEQFF
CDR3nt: TGTGCCAGCAGCTTCCGATCTAGCGGGGGGCCGTACAATGAGCAGTTCTTC

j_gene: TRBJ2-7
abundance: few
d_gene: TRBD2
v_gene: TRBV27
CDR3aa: CASSRAGLYEQYF
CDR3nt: TGTGCCAGCAGTAGAGCGGGGCTCTACGAGCAGTACTTC

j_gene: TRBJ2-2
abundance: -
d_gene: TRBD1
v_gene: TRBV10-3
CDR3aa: CAIRGQVNTGELFF
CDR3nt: TGTGCCATCAGAGGACAGGTGAACACCGGGGAGCTGTTTTTT

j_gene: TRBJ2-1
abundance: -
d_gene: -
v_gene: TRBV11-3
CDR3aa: CASSLYEGQFF
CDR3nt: TGTGCCAGCAGCTTATACGAGGGGCAGTTCTTC

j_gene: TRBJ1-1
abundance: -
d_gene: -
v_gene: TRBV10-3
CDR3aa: CAISAVNTEAFF
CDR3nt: TGTGCCATCAGTGCTGTGAACACTGAAGCTTTCTTT

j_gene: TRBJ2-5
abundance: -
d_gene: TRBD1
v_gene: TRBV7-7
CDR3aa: CASSLGTGGRETQYF
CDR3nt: TGTGCCAGCAGCTTAGGCACAGGGGGCAGGGAGACCCAGTACTTC

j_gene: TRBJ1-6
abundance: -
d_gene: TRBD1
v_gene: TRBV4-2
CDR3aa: CASSQDLSGQGDSYNSPLHF
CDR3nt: TGTGCCAGCAGCCAAGATCTGAGCGGACAGGGGGACTCCTATAATTCACCCCTCCACTTT